This is a list of T cell receptor beta chains from one sample in a study of ipilimumab plus nivolumab after autologous stem cell transplantation. Assay: immunoSEQ multiplex PCR; the TCRdb copy retains only in-frame clones and omits some. In the table there are about 43,000 clones, about 88% of which are singletons. The source was PBMCs, collected in a trial of ipilimumab plus nivolumab as post-transplant consolidation. All receptors come from a male donor with multiple myeloma. Both conserved end residues are part of each CDR3. D genes are given only for firm matches.

TRBJ1-4 TRBD1 TRBV5-1 CASSFRGHSNEKLFF
TRBJ2-6 NA TRBV4-2 CASSPRPLGSSGANVLTF
TRBJ1-6 TRBD1 TRBV4-3 CASSPMTGDSYNSPLHF
TRBJ1-2 NA TRBV15 CATSRAGDGYTF
TRBJ2-1 TRBD2 TRBV7-2 CASSLVGGGNNEQFF
TRBJ2-3 NA TRBV5-8 CASSLAGPDTQYF
TRBJ1-5 NA TRBV12-2 CASRYRRYRKLAGPQHF
TRBJ2-5 NA TRBV6-1 CASSEYQRQGTQYF
TRBJ2-7 NA TRBV12-5 CASGSPGDGGAREYEQYF
TRBJ1-3 TRBD1 TRBV5-1 CASSLALRDRGNTIYF
TRBJ1-6 NA TRBV5-5 CASSLTATVTSSYNSPLHF
TRBJ1-1 NA TRBV27 CASSDYGGTEAFF
TRBJ1-3 TRBD1 TRBV4-1 CASSQSGQVNSGNTIYF
TRBJ2-3 TRBD2 TRBV5-4 CASSPLDASGIADTQYF
TRBJ2-7 TRBD1 TRBV6-6 CASSYNRGHEQYF
TRBJ2-7 NA TRBV18 CASSPPSSYEQYF
TRBJ2-3 TRBD2 TRBV11-2 CASSSKAQARGGPLGTQYF
TRBJ1-1 NA TRBV28 CASSPWESGTEAFF